Below, 6 T cell receptor beta chains from the same sample are listed, as sequenced in a study of human T cells and chemical hapten exposure (dated by TCRdb to the early 2020s). In the paper's terms, the time point label means: patch test 3, about 24 weeks after DPC sensitization. This sample's treatment or condition label indicates: therapeutic diphenylcyclopropenone sensitization with weekly scalp DPC. Receptor libraries were prepared by RACE. The sequencer was a NextSeq 500. TCRdb reran the public reads through fastp at Q25 and MiXCR, keeping productive beta chains. A single entry per CDR3 protein holds the most common genes and DNA from its merged rows. The table for this sample lists about 71,000 distinct CDR3 sequences; around 10% of them were counted only once. More than 1.3% of the sample comes from the top ten. The input for sequencing was whole blood, taken in connection with sensitization to the hapten diphenylcyclopropenone (DPC). All receptors derive from a woman in her 50s with alopecia areata. Some clones in this sample may be carry-over from other donors' samples.

This clonotype occurred a few times. The chain combines TRBV19 with TRBJ2-1; 10 bases are a match to TRBD1. Unmatched junction bases numbered 12, after V lost 4 bases and J lost 6 bases. CDR3 length equals 17 residues. Looked up from germline, CDR1 is LNHDA and CDR2 is SQIVND (reference sequence). Here the CDR3 reads CASSKPATGDRGNEQFF. CDR3 sequence (DNA): TGTGCCAGTAGTAAACCCGCGACAGGGGACAGGGGCAATGAGCAGTTCTTC.

This clonotype was counted ten times or more. This sequence joins TRBV20-1 and TRBJ2-7, with TRBD1 matching over 7 bases. Germline assignment: CDR1 DFQATT and CDR2 SNEGSKA (reference sequence). CDR3 length: 15 amino acids. Unmatched junction bases numbered 16, after V lost 6 bases and J lost 5 bases. This CDR3 is CSAQTGLAAQDEQYF. The CDR3 region has the DNA TGCAGTGCCCAGACAGGGCTAGCCGCTCAAGACGAGCAGTACTTC.

This clonotype was picked up many times. The chain combines TRBV9 with TRBJ2-3; the D call may be TRBD1 or TRBD2 (5 bases each). Trimming left V 4 bases short and J 2 bases short, with 17 bases between. The CDR3 is made up of 16 amino acids. Germline CDR1 is SGDLS and CDR2 is YYNGEE. The CDR3 DNA reads TGTGCCAGCAGCCAAACTCCCGGGACCCACACAGATACGCAGTATTTT. Encoded protein: CASSQTPGTHTDTQYF.

This clonotype was recorded many times. The chain has TRBV5-1 and TRBJ2-3, with 11 bases that match TRBD2. In germline, CDR1 is SGHRS, CDR2 YFSETQ. V lost 3 bases to trimming and J lost 4 bases; unmatched junction nucleotides: 4. CDR3 length: 15 amino acids. In nucleotides, the CDR3 is TGCGCCAGCAGCTATTTAGCGGGAGGGCCAGATACGCAGTATTTT. Translation: CASSYLAGGPDTQYF.

The chain links TRBV29-1 to TRBJ1-6, with 7 bases identical to TRBD1. The V and J ends lost 6 bases and 7 bases, in that order; junction bases with no gene match: 12. The V gene's germline CDR1 is SQVTM and CDR2 ANQGSEA. This CDR3 has 15 amino acids. The DNA for the CDR3 is TGCAGCGTACTCCTACCTGGGACAGTGAATTCACCCCTCCACTTT. Translating it yields CSVLLPGTVNSPLHF.

The V call is TRBV6-5, the J call TRBJ2-5; D unclear. Germline V gene data show CDR1 as MNHEY and CDR2 as SVGAGI. The ends were cut back, 6 bases at V and 2 bases at J, with 16 bases in the middle. The CDR3 covers 15 residues. The CDR3 DNA is TGTGCCAGCAGGCCCGTGAGGCAGACTCAAGAGACCCAGTACTTC. It codes for CASRPVRQTQETQYF.